The 23 T cell receptor beta chains presented below share a single source sample, sequenced in a study of T cells in women clearing cervical HPV infection. Sequenced by immunoSEQ multiplex PCR; TCRdb stores in-frame clones only, minus some. The sample table sets out 20,000 to 25,000 clones. Sequencing was carried out using blood buffy coat. The source is a woman between 18 and 70 years old with a cervical HPV16 infection that either progressed to CIN3+ or cleared (not recorded which).

A word on this clone: The read ends 3 residues shy of where the CDR3 ends; the end is completed using the germline J gene. The gene calls are TRBV20-1 and TRBJ1-5, with D tentatively TRBD1 (5 bases). Trimming shortened V by 4 bases and J by 0 bases, and 10 bases separated the two germline ends. The CDR3 is made up of 14 amino acids. Germline loops: CDR1 DFQATT, CDR2 SNEGSKA (reference sequence). The sequenced part of the CDR3 DNA is TGCAGTGCTATAGGACACAGTAGCAATCAGCCC. It specifies CSAIGHSSNQP. The entire CDR3 protein reads CSAIGHSSNQPQHF.

Concerning this clone: The CDR3 extends 3 residues past the end of the read, so its final part is completed from the germline J gene. This sequence joins TRBV7-3 and TRBJ2-1; TRBD1 matches 8 bases. V was pared by 5 bases and J by 7 bases, with 7 bases of the junction left unmatched. The CDR3 runs 14 residues. The germline V gene encodes CDR1 SGHTA and CDR2 FQGTGA. CDR3 bases read: TGTGCCAGCAGCCCGAATCAGGGGGCGAATGAG. Amino acids: CASSPNQGANE. The CDR3, in full, reads CASSPNQGANEQFF.

For this clone: The CDR3 end lies 3 residues beyond the end of the read and is filled in from the germline J gene. J is TRBJ1-1 and V is TRBV7-3, with D possibly being TRBD1 (5 bases). This CDR3 region has 13 residues. Germline V gene data show CDR1 as SGHTA and CDR2 as FQGTGA. V lost 5 bases, J lost 0 bases, and 7 bases lay in between. The CDR3 loop is CASSRQMNTEAFF. The covered CDR3 bases are TGTGCCAGCAGCAGACAGATGAACACTGAA.

About this clone: From the germline J gene comes the end of the CDR3, since the read stops 3 residues before it. This chain uses TRBV6-2 or TRBV6-3 with TRBJ2-1, with D possibly being TRBD1 (5 bases). CDR3 length equals 14 residues. Germline CDR1 reads MNHEY; CDR2 reads SVGEGT. Trimming took off 0 bases at V and 8 bases at J, with 11 bases between the two ends. The DNA read from the CDR3 is TGTGCCAGCAGTTACTCGACAGAAGTCCATGAG. Its protein is CASSYSTEVHE. The whole CDR3 reads CASSYSTEVHEQFF.

A word on this clone: The CDR3 end falls 3 residues outside the read, so it is completed with the germline J gene. The J gene is TRBJ2-5, the V gene TRBV29-1; no clear D gene. Germline V gene sequence: CDR1 SQVTM, CDR2 ANQGSEA. V was pared by 7 bases and J by 5 bases, with 11 bases between. The CDR3 runs to 11 residues. CDR3 DNA (partial): TGCAGCGCTTCAGGCTGGGAGACC. Translation gives CSASGWET. The full CDR3 protein is CSASGWETQYF.

Concerning this clone: Sequencing ends 3 residues short of the CDR3 end; the germline J gene provides the rest. The V and J genes are TRBV7-9 and TRBJ2-7; D may be TRBD2 (5 bases). The germline V and J ends were trimmed by 10 bases and 0 bases, with 16 bases remaining between them. CDR3 length: 14 residues. Germline loops: CDR1 SEHNR, CDR2 FQNEAQ (reference sequence). The CDR3 DNA, read in part, is TGTGCCATAGGGTCGGACTCACTCTCCTACGAG. It codes for CAIGSDSLSYE. The full CDR3 protein is CAIGSDSLSYEQYF.

For this clone: Coverage ceases 3 residues before the CDR3 finishes, and the germline J gene fills in the end. V gene TRBV20-1 combines with J gene TRBJ2-1; 13 bases line up with TRBD2. V lost 5 bases, J lost 9 bases, and 10 bases stayed unmatched. CDR1 DFQATT and CDR2 SNEGSKA come from the germline V gene (reference sequence). CDR3 length: 15 residues. The CDR3 loop reads CSAFGLAGEDGEQFF. Partial CDR3 DNA: TGCAGTGCTTTCGGACTAGCGGGAGAAGATGGTGAG.

In the case of this clone: The CDR3 end lies 3 residues beyond the end of the read and is filled in from the germline J gene. The V gene is TRBV5-1, the J gene TRBJ2-1, with TRBD1 matching 8 bases. The V gene's germline CDR1 is SGHRS and CDR2 YFSETQ. V lost 6 bases to trimming and J lost 7 bases; unmatched junction nucleotides: 9. The CDR3 is 14 amino acids. The sequenced part of the CDR3 DNA is TGCGCCAGCAATCAGGGGGCGCTTGCAAATGAG. Protein sequence: CASNQGALANE. The complete CDR3 sequence is CASNQGALANEQFF.

Of note for this clone: The read is 3 residues too short to cover the CDR3 end, so that end is filled in from the germline J gene. The rearrangement uses TRBV7-3 and TRBJ2-3, with 9 nucleotides matching TRBD2. V trimming: 5 bases; J trimming: 6 bases; junction bases outside the gene matches: 18. This CDR3 contains 18 residues. CDR1 and CDR2 from the germline V gene are SGHTA and FQGTGA. The CDR3 loop is CASSPQVISGSGADTQYF. CDR3 DNA (partial): TGTGCCAGCAGCCCCCAGGTGATTAGCGGGAGTGGTGCGGATACG. Based on the CDR3 plus reference TRBV7-3 and TRBJ2-3, the full variable domain is GAGVSQTPSNKVTEKGKYVELRCDPISGHTALYWYRQSLGQGPEFLIYFQGTGAADDSGLPNDRFFAVRPEGSVSTLKIQRTERGDSAVYLCASSPQVISGSGADTQYFGPGTRLTVL.

Notes on this clone: The read halts 3 residues ahead of the CDR3 end, with the missing end drawn from the germline J gene. The rearrangement links TRBV19 to TRBJ2-1; D ambiguous. The V end lost 4 bases, the J end lost 0 bases, and 13 bases lay between the germline ends. Per the germline V gene, CDR1 is LNHDA and CDR2 is SQIVND (reference sequence). This CDR3 has 16 residues. CDR3 loop: CASSTQLASSYNEQFF. CDR3 DNA, as far as it was read: TGTGCCAGTAGTACCCAGTTAGCTAGCTCCTACAATGAG.

A remark on this clone: Read data end 3 residues before the CDR3 end; the end is taken from the germline J gene. The V call is TRBV7-2, the J call TRBJ2-7; 7 bases fit TRBD2. Germline V gene sequence: CDR1 SGHTA, CDR2 FQGNSA. J gave up 0 bases and V 1 base, and 3 bases lay outside the gene matches. The CDR3 loop spans 15 amino acids. This CDR3 reads CASSLGGGISYEQYF. CDR3 bases read: TGTGCCAGCAGCTTAGGGGGGGGTATCTCCTACGAG.

Notes on this clone: Read data end 3 residues before the CDR3 end; the end is taken from the germline J gene. This chain connects TRBV19 to TRBJ1-1; D is perhaps TRBD1 (5 bases). The CDR3 sequence is 13 residues long. Germline assignment: CDR1 LNHDA and CDR2 SQIVND (reference sequence). The CDR3 loop is CASEQGLAGRAFF. CDR3 bases read: TGTGCCAGCGAACAAGGACTAGCGGGGCGA. Full variable domain (missing parts from reference TRBV19 and TRBJ1-1): DGGITQSPKYLFRKEGQNVTLSCEQNLNHDAMYWYRQDPGQGLRLIYYSQIVNDFQKGDIAEGYSVSREKKESFPLTVTSAQKNPTAFYLCASEQGLAGRAFFGQGTRLTVV.

Comments on this clone: The read is 3 residues too short to cover the CDR3 end, so that end is filled in from the germline J gene. The rearrangement links TRBV11-2 to TRBJ2-3; D perhaps matches TRBD1 (5 bases). The CDR3 extends over 15 amino acids. Germline V gene sequence: CDR1 SGHAT, CDR2 FQNNGV. The CDR3 loop is CASSLDGHSQETQYF. Incomplete CDR3 DNA: TGTGCCAGCAGCTTAGATGGACATTCACAAGAGACG.

Worth noting for this clone: The read ends 3 residues before the CDR3 terminus; that terminus is restored from the germline J gene. J is TRBJ2-1 and V is TRBV20-1; TRBD2 agrees at 11 bases. CDR3 size: 14 residues. The V segment lost 5 bases and the J segment 4 bases; nucleotides outside the gene matches: 4. CDR1 is DFQATT and CDR2 is SNEGSKA in the germline V gene (reference sequence). The covered CDR3 bases are TGCAGTGCTTCCGGGACTAGCGGTTACAATGAG. Translated: CSASGTSGYNE. The entire CDR3 protein reads CSASGTSGYNEQFF.

As for this clone: The read terminates 3 residues ahead of where the CDR3 ends, so the germline J gene completes it. This chain links TRBV5-5 with TRBJ1-6, with TRBD1 matching 9 bases. Germline V gene data show CDR1 as SGHKS and CDR2 as YYEKEE (reference sequence). With V trimmed by 3 bases and J by 7 bases, 5 bases remained unmatched. The CDR3 is 15 amino acids. The CDR3 is CASSSGQGINSPLHF. The sequenced part of the CDR3 DNA is TGTGCCAGCAGCTCCGGACAGGGGATCAATTCACCC. Supplemented by reference TRBV5-5 and TRBJ1-6, the full variable domain reads DAGVTQSPTHLIKTRGQQVTLRCSPISGHKSVSWYQQVLGQGPQFIFQYYEKEERGRGNFPDRFSARQFPNYSSELNVNALLLGDSALYLCASSSGQGINSPLHFGNGTRLTVT.

Notes on this clone: Read coverage stops 3 residues before the CDR3 terminus; the germline J gene supplies the remainder. The rearrangement joins TRBV20-1 to TRBJ2-3; 7 nucleotides match TRBD1. The CDR3 has 13 amino acids. The ends lost 5 bases at V and 2 bases at J; junction bases unmatched: 4. Germline V gives CDR1 DFQATT, CDR2 SNEGSKA (reference sequence). The CDR3 reads CSAVGGLTDTQYF. The DNA read from the CDR3 is TGCAGTGCTGTAGGGGGCCTCACAGATACG.

Concerning this clone itself: The CDR3 is cut off 3 residues early in the read; its end comes from the germline J gene. The V call is TRBV19, the J call TRBJ2-3, with no clear D. V was trimmed by 3 bases and J by 3 bases, leaving 7 bases between them. This CDR3 has 13 amino acids. Germline-derived CDR1 and CDR2 are LNHDA and SQIVND (reference sequence). This chain's CDR3 is CASSILETDTQYF. CDR3 DNA (partial): TGTGCCAGTAGTATCCTAGAGACAGATACG.

Regarding this clone: Coverage ceases 3 residues before the CDR3 finishes, and the germline J gene fills in the end. The chain employs TRBV5-1 and TRBJ1-1, with D tentatively TRBD1 (6 bases). The V end was cut by 0 bases, the J end by 4 bases, with 10 bases between. Germline assignment: CDR1 SGHRS and CDR2 YFSETQ. The CDR3 consists of 14 residues. This CDR3 reads CASSLGQVLTEAFF. CDR3 DNA (partial): TGCGCCAGCAGCTTGGGACAGGTGCTCACTGAA.

Notes on this clone: The CDR3 is cut off 3 residues early in the read; its end comes from the germline J gene. The V call is TRBV30, the J call TRBJ1-2, with 8 bases fitting TRBD1. The V gene's germline CDR1 is GTSNPN and CDR2 SVGIG (reference sequence). The CDR3 has 13 residues. CDR3 protein: CAWSSGQGRGYTF. CDR3 bases read: TGTGCCTGGAGTTCAGGACAGGGCCGCGGC.

With regard to this clone: The read ends 3 residues before the CDR3 terminus; that terminus is restored from the germline J gene. The V call is TRBV7-8, the J call TRBJ1-1; D is possibly TRBD1 (5 bases). This CDR3 contains 14 residues. The germline gives CDR1 SGHVS, CDR2 FQNEAQ. The germline V and J ends were trimmed by 5 bases and 4 bases, with 14 bases remaining between them. The CDR3 DNA, read in part, is TGTGCCAGCAGCCCCGGACATTCCCGCACTGAA. Its translation is CASSPGHSRTE. The whole CDR3 protein is CASSPGHSRTEAFF.

A note on this clone: The read ends 3 residues early relative to the CDR3; the germline J gene fills the gap. The rearrangement links TRBV28 to TRBJ1-6; possible D gene TRBD1, 6 bases. The CDR3 consists of 15 residues. The germline V gene has CDR1 MDHEN and CDR2 SYDVKM. V was trimmed by 8 bases and J by 8 bases, leaving 19 bases between them. The part of the CDR3 DNA that was read is TGTGCCAGCTTTGAGGGGACAAAGGCCCATTCACCC. Translating gives CASFEGTKAHSP. The CDR3 in its entirety is CASFEGTKAHSPLHF.

Points on this clone: The read ends 3 residues early relative to the CDR3; the germline J gene fills the gap. This chain joins TRBV4-1 and TRBJ2-3, with unresolved D. In germline, CDR1 is MGHRA, CDR2 YSYEKL. The V end was cut by 4 bases, the J end by 0 bases, with 8 bases between. This CDR3 has 14 amino acids. This CDR3 reads CASSPIVSTDTQYF. The CDR3 bases that were read are TGCGCCAGCAGCCCAATAGTTAGCACAGATACG.

Its frequency marks this clone as medium-sized. The read is 3 residues too short to cover the CDR3 end, so that end is filled in from the germline J gene. This chain joins TRBV5-1 and TRBJ2-2, with D possibly being TRBD1 (6 bases). The CDR3 is made up of 18 amino acids. Looked up from germline, CDR1 is SGHRS and CDR2 is YFSETQ. Trimming shortened V by 2 bases and J by 8 bases, and 25 bases separated the two germline ends. Incomplete CDR3 DNA: TGCGCCAGCAGCTTCACGAAATCCTCAGGGGTTATCTTAGGGGAG. Translation: CASSFTKSSGVILGE. The entire CDR3 protein is CASSFTKSSGVILGELFF.